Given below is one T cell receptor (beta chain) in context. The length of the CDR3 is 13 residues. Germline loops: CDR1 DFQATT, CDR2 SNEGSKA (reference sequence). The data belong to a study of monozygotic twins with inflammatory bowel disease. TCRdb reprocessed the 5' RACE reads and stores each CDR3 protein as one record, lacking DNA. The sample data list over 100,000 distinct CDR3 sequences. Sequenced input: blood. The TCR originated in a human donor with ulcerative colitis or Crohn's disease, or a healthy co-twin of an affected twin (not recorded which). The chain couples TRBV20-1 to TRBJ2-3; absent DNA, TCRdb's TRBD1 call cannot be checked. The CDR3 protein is CSARAAPTDTQYF.